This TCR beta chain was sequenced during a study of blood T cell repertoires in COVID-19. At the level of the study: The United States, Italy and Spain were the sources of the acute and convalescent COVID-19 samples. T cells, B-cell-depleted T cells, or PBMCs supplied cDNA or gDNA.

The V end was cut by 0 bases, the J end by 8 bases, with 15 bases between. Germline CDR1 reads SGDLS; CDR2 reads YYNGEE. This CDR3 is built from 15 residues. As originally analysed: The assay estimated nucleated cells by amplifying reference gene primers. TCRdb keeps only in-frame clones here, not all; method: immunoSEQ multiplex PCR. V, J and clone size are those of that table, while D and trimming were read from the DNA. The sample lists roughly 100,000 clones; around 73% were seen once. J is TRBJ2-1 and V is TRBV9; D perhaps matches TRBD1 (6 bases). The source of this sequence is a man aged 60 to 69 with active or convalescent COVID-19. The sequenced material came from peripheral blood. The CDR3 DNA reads TGTGCCAGCAGCGTAGTAGGAGACAGGAACCATGAGCAGTTCTTC. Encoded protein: CASSVVGDRNHEQFF.